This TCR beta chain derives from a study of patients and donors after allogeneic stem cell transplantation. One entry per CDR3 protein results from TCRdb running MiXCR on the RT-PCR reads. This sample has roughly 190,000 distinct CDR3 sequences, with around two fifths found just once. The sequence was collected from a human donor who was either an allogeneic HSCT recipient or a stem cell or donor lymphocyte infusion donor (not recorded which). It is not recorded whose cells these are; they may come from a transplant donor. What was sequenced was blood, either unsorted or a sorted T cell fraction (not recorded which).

The CDR3 loop reads CASTLEEDTEAFF. As DNA, the CDR3 is TGTGCCAGCACCCTAGAGGAGGACACTGAAGCTTTCTTT. The rearrangement joins TRBV6-1 to TRBJ1-1; D call uncertain. The CDR3 has 13 amino acids. In germline, CDR1 is MNHNS, CDR2 SASEGT. The ends were cut back, 7 bases at V and 3 bases at J, with 12 bases in the middle.